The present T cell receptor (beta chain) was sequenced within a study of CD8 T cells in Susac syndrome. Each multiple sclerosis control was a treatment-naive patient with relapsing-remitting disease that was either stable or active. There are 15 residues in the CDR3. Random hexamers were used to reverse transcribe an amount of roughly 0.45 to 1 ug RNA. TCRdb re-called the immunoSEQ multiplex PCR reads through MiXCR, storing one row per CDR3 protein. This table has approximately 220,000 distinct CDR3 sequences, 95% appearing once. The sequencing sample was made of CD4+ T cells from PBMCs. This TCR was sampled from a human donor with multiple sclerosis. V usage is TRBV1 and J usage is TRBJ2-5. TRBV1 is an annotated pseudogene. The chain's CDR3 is CTSSQDKASGETQYF. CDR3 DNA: TGCACCAGCAGCCAAGATAAGGCGTCGGGGGAGACCCAGTACTTC.